This entry is about one T cell receptor (beta chain). The antigen is not known. The CDR3 has 15 residues. Germline CDR1 is ENHRY and CDR2 is SYGVKD. V gave up 4 bases and J gave up 4 bases; unmatched junction bases: 5. These data are taken from a study of shared clonotypes between healthy human individuals. The naive CD8 population came from CD45RO-negative cells selected for CCR7, without terminally differentiated effector memory CD45RA+ cells. The assay was immunoSEQ multiplex PCR, and TCRdb's table has in-frame clones only and misses some. The sample lists about 2,200,000 clones, about 92% occurring once. Notes on the study in general: Larger richness was generally estimated for naive than memory subsets. Of the naive CD4 clonotypes, about 5.4% were shared across four donors.

Material for sequencing was naive CD8+ T cells from PBMCs. J is TRBJ2-3 and V is TRBV10-3; 10 bases map to TRBD2. The TCR sequence derives from a young man in good health. Some clones in this sample may be carry-over from other donors' samples. CDR3 amino acids: CAISASSGRADTQYF. Here the CDR3 DNA reads TGTGCCATCAGTGCATCTAGCGGGAGAGCAGATACGCAGTATTTT.